This TCR beta chain originates from a study of shared clonotypes between healthy human individuals. Study-level information: CD4 naive and memory got three plates each, CD8 naive two, CD8 memory one. Study-level results: Larger estimated richness was generally seen in naive subsets than in memory subsets. A reduction in generation probabilities was seen for non-shared clonotypes relative to those shared by all four donors.

Details on this clone: No antigen is known for it.

The material for each subset, its genomic DNA, was split evenly across several immunoSEQ plates. The repertoire was sequenced with immunoSEQ multiplex PCR; TCRdb's copy has only in-frame clones and lacks some. The table includes about 120,000 clones, 68% detected once. This CDR3 contains 15 residues. Germline V gene data show CDR1 as MNHEY and CDR2 as SMNVEV (reference sequence). J lost 8 bases, V lost 2 bases, and 7 bases had no gene match. V gene TRBV27 combines with J gene TRBJ2-1, with 9 bases matching TRBD2. Source material: memory CD8+ T cells sorted from blood. Subset specified: CD45RO+ cells pooled with CCR7-negative TemRA cells. This sequence was found in a woman between 25 and 40 years old in good health. This CDR3 reads CASSLVAGAFHEQFF. CDR3 bases: TGTGCCAGCAGTTTAGTAGCGGGAGCGTTTCATGAGCAGTTCTTC.